Presented here are 23 T cell receptor beta chains from one specimen sequenced in a study of CD8 T cells in ankylosing spondylitis. In TCRdb, the 5' RACE reads were re-called with MiXCR into one record per CDR3 protein. Among more than 150,000 distinct CDR3 sequences, roughly 10% were seen once, and the ten largest hold almost 30%. The sample comprised blood, either unsorted or a sorted T cell fraction (not recorded which). These receptors all come from a male donor with ankylosing spondylitis or in good health (not recorded which).

The chain uses TRBV20-1 and TRBJ2-4; D is possibly TRBD2 (6 bases). Germline V gene lookup returns CDR1 DFQATT and CDR2 SNEGSKA (reference sequence). The CDR3 is 15 residues long. The V end was cut by 6 bases, the J end by 0 bases, with 15 bases between. As DNA, the CDR3 is TGCAGTGCCCCGGGGGTGGCGGGAGCCAAAAACATTCAGTACTTC. It codes for CSAPGVAGAKNIQYF.

This clonotype was counted at least ten times. The J gene is TRBJ2-3, the V gene TRBV10-3, with D possibly being TRBD1 or TRBD2 (5 bases each). V lost 5 bases and J lost 6, with 9 bases in between. The CDR3 extends over 12 amino acids. CDR1 and CDR2 from the germline V gene are ENHRY and SYGVKD. The CDR3 sequence: CAISFEGDTQYF. The CDR3 bases are TGTGCCATCAGTTTCGAGGGGGATACGCAGTATTTT.

This clonotype was picked up a small number of times. This chain connects TRBV12-3 or TRBV12-4 to TRBJ1-5; D possibly corresponds to TRBD1 (6 bases). Deletions cut 8 bases from V and 3 bases from J, with 14 bases between. The CDR3 extends over 14 amino acids. CDR3 sequence: CASGQGSVNQPQHF. DNA for the CDR3: TGTGCCAGCGGCCAGGGGAGTGTCAATCAGCCCCAGCATTTT.

This clonotype was seen ten or more times. The CDR3 nucleotides read TGCAGTGCCCCCCGGTCCTATGGCTACACCTTC. It translates to CSAPRSYGYTF. The chain joins TRBV20-1 to TRBJ1-2; D remains ambiguous. CDR3 length: 11 residues. Trimming shortened V by 6 bases and J by 4 bases, and 9 bases separated the two germline ends. Germline V gives CDR1 DFQATT, CDR2 SNEGSKA (reference sequence).

Many counts were recorded for this clonotype. The chain employs TRBV12-3 or TRBV12-4 and TRBJ2-7, with TRBD2 matching 9 bases. The CDR3 runs 15 residues. V dropped 3 bases and J dropped 3; count of bases not matched to a gene: 6. The CDR3, as DNA: TGTGCCAGCAGTTTCCTAGCGGGGCAGGGCTACGAGCAGTACTTC. Protein: CASSFLAGQGYEQYF.

There are a few counts of this clonotype. The chain combines TRBV6-1 with TRBJ2-6; TRBD2 matches at 10 bases. Germline CDR1 is MNHNS and CDR2 is SASEGT. V lost 1 base to trimming and J lost 1 base; unmatched junction nucleotides: 4. The CDR3 loop spans 18 amino acids. CDR3 loop: CASSEGGLAPSGANVLTF. Written as DNA, the CDR3 is TGTGCCAGCAGTGAAGGGGGACTAGCGCCGTCTGGGGCCAACGTCCTGACTTTC.

In this sample, this clonotype turned up many times. The chain links TRBV7-2 to TRBJ2-1, with D maybe TRBD2 (6 bases). This CDR3 is 13 amino acids long. V lost 2 bases and J 9 bases, leaving 11 bases between the germline ends. Per germline, CDR1 SGHTA and CDR2 FQGNSA. DNA for the CDR3: TGTGCCAGCAGCTTAAGACTAGGAGGTGAGCAGTTCTTC. Translation: CASSLRLGGEQFF.

This clonotype was found many times. The genes are TRBV11-2 and TRBJ2-5; the match to TRBD1 covers 9 bases. This CDR3 has 15 residues. The germline V gene has CDR1 SGHAT and CDR2 FQNNGV. V was clipped by 5 bases and J by 7 bases; unmatched bases: 11. The CDR3 is CASSPTGTGYGTQYF. CDR3 nucleotides: TGTGCCAGCAGCCCTACCGGGACAGGGTACGGGACCCAGTACTTC. The full variable domain, with the rest looked up from reference TRBV11-2 and TRBJ2-5, is EAGVAQSPRYKIIEKRQSVAFWCNPISGHATLYWYQQILGQGPKLLIQFQNNGVVDDSQLPKDRFSAERLKGVDSTLKIQPAKLEDSAVYLCASSPTGTGYGTQYFGPGTRLLVL.

This rearrangement joins TRBV20-1 to TRBJ2-1; D possibly matches TRBD1 or TRBD2 (5 bases each). The ends were cut back, 6 bases at V and 7 bases at J, with 22 bases in the middle. The CDR3 spans 15 residues. The germline gives CDR1 DFQATT, CDR2 SNEGSKA (reference sequence). Here the CDR3 reads CSAPPGTSSSNEQFF. DNA of the CDR3: TGCAGTGCGCCACCAGGGACCAGTAGTTCGAATGAGCAGTTCTTC.

The chain uses TRBV7-2 and TRBJ2-5; D gene uncertain. The V gene lost 0 bases and the J gene lost 4 bases, with 12 bases spanning the gap. The CDR3 has 15 residues. Germline V gives CDR1 SGHTA, CDR2 FQGNSA. This CDR3 reads CASSLATALLETQYF. CDR3 DNA: TGTGCCAGCAGCTTAGCCACCGCATTGCTAGAGACCCAGTACTTC.

The rearrangement links TRBV7-2 to TRBJ2-5; a weak D match, TRBD1 (5 bases). In germline, CDR1 is SGHTA, CDR2 FQGNSA. The CDR3 has 13 residues. The V end was cut by 7 bases, the J end by 6 bases, with 15 bases between. The CDR3 loop reads CASTPFGAKTQYF. CDR3 DNA sequence: TGTGCCAGCACCCCCTTTGGGGCGAAGACCCAGTACTTC.

This clonotype was recorded at least ten times. This chain joins TRBV6-5 and TRBJ1-3; unclear D gene. There are 15 residues in the CDR3. CDR1 is MNHEY and CDR2 is SVGAGI in the germline V gene. V was pared by 3 bases and J by 2 bases, with 11 bases between. This chain's CDR3 is CASSYQGLAGNTIYF. CDR3 sequence (DNA): TGTGCCAGCAGTTATCAAGGGCTGGCTGGAAACACCATATATTTT.

This clonotype has just a few counts. One junction end disagrees with the germline gene, perhaps due to a read error. V is TRBV27 and J is TRBJ2-7; 7 bases align to TRBD2. CDR3 length equals 16 residues. The germline V gene has CDR1 MNHEY and CDR2 SMNVEV (reference sequence). DNA of the CDR3: TGTGCCAGCAGTTCTCCCTCTGGCGGGAGTACCTACGGGCAGTACTTC. As protein: CASSSPSGGSTYGQYF.

This clonotype was found many times. The chain has TRBV5-1 and TRBJ2-3; D unclear. The CDR3 covers 13 residues. Deletions cut 4 bases from V and 3 bases from J, with 9 bases between. CDR1 is SGHRS and CDR2 is YFSETQ in the germline V gene. In DNA, the CDR3 is TGCGCCAGCAGCCCCGACCGGACAGATACGCAGTATTTT. This gives the protein CASSPDRTDTQYF.

Many counts were recorded for this clonotype. The chain couples TRBV18 to TRBJ1-5; D call uncertain. Germline V lookup: CDR1 KGHSH, CDR2 LQKENI. Trimming took off 5 bases at V and 2 bases at J, with 10 bases between the two ends. The CDR3 consists of 14 residues. CDR3 region: CASSFQRGNQPQHF. DNA of the CDR3: TGTGCCAGCTCATTTCAGCGGGGCAATCAGCCCCAGCATTTT.

This clonotype was picked up many times. This chain links TRBV6-5 with TRBJ2-7; 8 bases agree with TRBD1. The V and J ends lost 3 bases and 2 bases, in that order; junction bases with no gene match: 15. Germline V gives CDR1 MNHEY, CDR2 SVGAGI. The CDR3 sequence is 18 residues long. The CDR3 DNA sequence: TGTGCCAGCAGTTATTCGGCAGGGGGCATGGGCCTCGCCTACGAGCAGTACTTC. Protein: CASSYSAGGMGLAYEQYF.

CDR3 loop: CASSLLPSGGGTDTQYF. CDR3 in DNA: TGTGCCAGCAGCTTGTTGCCTAGCGGGGGGGGCACAGATACGCAGTATTTT. The V and J genes are TRBV5-5 and TRBJ2-3, with 12 nucleotides matching TRBD2. Per germline, CDR1 SGHKS and CDR2 YYEKEE (reference sequence). The CDR3 is 17 residues long. Germline trimming cut 1 base from V and 1 base from J; bases unmatched to any gene: 4.

This clonotype came up a few times. The DNA is omitted, as the CDR3 cannot be located on it reliably, and the CDR3 follows TCRdb's listing. The chain combines TRBV7-5 with TRBJ2-1. TRBV7-5 is labeled a pseudogene. The CDR3 is 16 amino acids in total, end residues counted. Here the CDR3 reads CISVSEDLSVVGEQFF.

This clonotype has a count of ten or more. Here the CDR3 reads CASSLGRTGELFF. The DNA of the CDR3 is TGTGCCAGCAGCTTAGGCAGGACCGGGGAGCTGTTTTTT. The chain uses TRBV11-2 and TRBJ2-2; the D is unclear. Germline CDR1 SGHAT, CDR2 FQNNGV. Trimming took 1 base from V and 5 from J, leaving 5 bases between them. The CDR3 contains 13 residues.

V usage is TRBV20-1 and J usage is TRBJ2-3; TRBD2 matches at 8 bases. CDR3 size: 17 residues. After removal of 0 bases from V and 2 bases from J, the junction contained 10 bases not matched to a gene. Germline assignment: CDR1 DFQATT and CDR2 SNEGSKA (reference sequence). DNA for the CDR3: TGCAGTGCTAGAGACCCCTGGGGACTAGATTTCACAGATACGCAGTATTTT. Translation gives CSARDPWGLDFTDTQYF.

This sequence joins TRBV6-1 and TRBJ2-2, with D perhaps matching TRBD1 (5 bases). From germline, CDR1 is MNHNS and CDR2 SASEGT. The CDR3 covers 14 residues. CDR3 sequence reads: CGCKRDRNTGELFF. CDR3 nucleotide sequence: TGTGGCTGCAAACGTGACAGGAACACCGGGGAGCTGTTTTTT.

This chain uses TRBV6-5 with TRBJ2-7, with a tentative D call TRBD2 (7 bases). The CDR3 runs to 15 residues. Trimming shortened V by 1 base and J by 3 bases, and 13 bases separated the two germline ends. From germline, CDR1 is MNHEY and CDR2 SVGAGI. The CDR3 protein is CASSYLGGDLYEQYF. CDR3 DNA sequence: TGTGCCAGCAGTTACTTAGGGGGGGACCTCTACGAGCAGTACTTC.

A remark on this clonotype: A much bigger clone sits one base away, suggesting this may be a read error. The chain recombines TRBV27 with TRBJ2-1; a weak D match, TRBD1 (6 bases). V lost 5 bases and J 6 bases, leaving 8 bases between the germline ends. Germline-derived CDR1 and CDR2 are MNHEY and SMNVEV (reference sequence). CDR3 length: 12 residues. The CDR3 coding sequence is TGTGCCAGCAGTGCGACAGGCAATGAGCAGTTCTTC. It encodes CASSATGNEQFF.